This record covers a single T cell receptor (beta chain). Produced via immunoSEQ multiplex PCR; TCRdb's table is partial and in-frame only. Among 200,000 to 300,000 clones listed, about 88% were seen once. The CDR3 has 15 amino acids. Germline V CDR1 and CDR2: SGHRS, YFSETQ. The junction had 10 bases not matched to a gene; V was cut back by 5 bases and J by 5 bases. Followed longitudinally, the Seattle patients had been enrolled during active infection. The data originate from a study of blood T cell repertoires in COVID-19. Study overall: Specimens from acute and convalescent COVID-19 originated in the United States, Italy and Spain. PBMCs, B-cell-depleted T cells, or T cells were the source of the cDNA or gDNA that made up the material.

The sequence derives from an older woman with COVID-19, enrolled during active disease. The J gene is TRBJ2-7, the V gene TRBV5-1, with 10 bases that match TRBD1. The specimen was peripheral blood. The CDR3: CASRLFGGQGHEQYF. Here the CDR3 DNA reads TGCGCCAGCAGATTATTCGGGGGACAGGGGCACGAGCAGTACTTC. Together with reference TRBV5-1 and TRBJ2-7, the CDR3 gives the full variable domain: KAGVTQTPRYLIKTRGQQVTLSCSPISGHRSVSWYQQTPGQGLQFLFEYFSETQRNKGNFPGRFSGRQFSNSRSEMNVSTLELGDSALYLCASRLFGGQGHEQYFGPGTRLTVT.